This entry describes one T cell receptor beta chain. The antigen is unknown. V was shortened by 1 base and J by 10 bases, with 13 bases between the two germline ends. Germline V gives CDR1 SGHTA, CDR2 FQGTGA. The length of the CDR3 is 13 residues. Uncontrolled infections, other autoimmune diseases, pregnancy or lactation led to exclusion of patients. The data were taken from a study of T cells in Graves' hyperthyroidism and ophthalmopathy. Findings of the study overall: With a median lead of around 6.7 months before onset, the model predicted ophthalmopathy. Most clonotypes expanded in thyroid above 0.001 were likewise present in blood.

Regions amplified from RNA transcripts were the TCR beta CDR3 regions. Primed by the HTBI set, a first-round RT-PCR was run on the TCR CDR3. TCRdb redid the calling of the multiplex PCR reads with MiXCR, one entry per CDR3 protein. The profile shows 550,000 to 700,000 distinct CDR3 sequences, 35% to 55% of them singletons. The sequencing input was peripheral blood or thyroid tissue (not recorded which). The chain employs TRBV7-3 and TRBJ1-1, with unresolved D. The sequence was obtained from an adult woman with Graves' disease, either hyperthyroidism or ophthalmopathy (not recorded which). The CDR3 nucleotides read TGTGCCAGCAGCTTAAGGACGGGCGCCGGAGCTTTCTTT. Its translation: CASSLRTGAGAFF.